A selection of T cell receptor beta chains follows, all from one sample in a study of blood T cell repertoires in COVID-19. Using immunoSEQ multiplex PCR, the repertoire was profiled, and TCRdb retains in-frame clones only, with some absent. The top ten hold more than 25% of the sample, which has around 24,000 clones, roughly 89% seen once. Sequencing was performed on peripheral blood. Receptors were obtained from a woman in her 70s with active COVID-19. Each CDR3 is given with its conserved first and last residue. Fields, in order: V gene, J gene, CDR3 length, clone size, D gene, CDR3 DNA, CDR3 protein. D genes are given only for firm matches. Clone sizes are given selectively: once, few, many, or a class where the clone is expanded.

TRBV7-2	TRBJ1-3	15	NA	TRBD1	TGTGCCAGCAGCATACAGGGGGCAATTGGAAACACCATATATTTT	CASSIQGAIGNTIYF
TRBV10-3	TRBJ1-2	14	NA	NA	TGTGCCATCAGGCCCGGGAGTTCCAACTATGGCTACACCTTC	CAIRPGSSNYGYTF
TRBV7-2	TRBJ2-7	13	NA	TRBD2	TGTGCCAGCAGCTCCCAGCGGGGGGGGTCGCAGTACTTC	CASSSQRGGSQYF
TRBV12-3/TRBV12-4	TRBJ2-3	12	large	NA	TGTGCCAGCAGTTTCTTCCCAGATACGCAGTATTTT	CASSFFPDTQYF
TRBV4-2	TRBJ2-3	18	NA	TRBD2	TGTGCCAGCAGCCAAGAACTAGCGGGGGGTCAGTTAGCAGATACGCAGTATTTT	CASSQELAGGQLADTQYF
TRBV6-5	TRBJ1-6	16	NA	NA	TGTGCCAGCAGTTACTCGCGAGGGGGGAGGGATTCACCCCTCCACTTT	CASSYSRGGRDSPLHF
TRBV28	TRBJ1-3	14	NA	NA	TGTGCCAGCGTCGGGGGGGTGTCTGGAAACACCATATATTTT	CASVGGVSGNTIYF
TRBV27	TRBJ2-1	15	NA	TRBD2	TGTGCCAGCAGTTTATACGCGGGGGGATACAATGAGCAGTTCTTC	CASSLYAGGYNEQFF
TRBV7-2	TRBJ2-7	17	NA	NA	TGTGCCAGCAGCTTAGCAAGTGGGGCCGCGGCCTCCTACGAGCAGTACTTC	CASSLASGAAASYEQYF
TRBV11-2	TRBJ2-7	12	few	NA	TGTGCCAGCATCCGGGATGTGGGGGAGCAGTACTTC	CASIRDVGEQYF
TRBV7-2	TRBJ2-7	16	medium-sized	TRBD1	TGTGCCAGCAGCTTAGCCCCGCGGGACAGGGGGGGCGAGCAGTACTTC	CASSLAPRDRGGEQYF
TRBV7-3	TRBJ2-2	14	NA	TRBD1	TGTGCCAGCAGCTTGGGACAGGGATCCGGGGAGCTGTTTTTT	CASSLGQGSGELFF
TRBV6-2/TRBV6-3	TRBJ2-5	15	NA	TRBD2	TGTGCCAGCAGTTACTCTGTGACTAGCCTTGAGACCCAGTACTTC	CASSYSVTSLETQYF
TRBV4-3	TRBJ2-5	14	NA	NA	TGCGCCAGCAGCCAAGGGCCGTACCAAGAGACCCAGTACTTC	CASSQGPYQETQYF
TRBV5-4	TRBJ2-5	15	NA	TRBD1	TGTGCCAGCAGCTCGCCCGGGACAGGGGAGGAGACCCAGTACTTC	CASSSPGTGEETQYF
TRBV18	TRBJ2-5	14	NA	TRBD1	TGTGCCAGCTCGCACCGACAGGGCGAGGAGACCCAGTACTTC	CASSHRQGEETQYF
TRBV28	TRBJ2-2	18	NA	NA	TGTGCCAGCAGTCTTTCGCGGAGAGGGTCGCTCACCACCGGGGAGCTGTTTTTT	CASSLSRRGSLTTGELFF
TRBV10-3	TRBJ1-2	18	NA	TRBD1	TGTGCCATCAGCCGAACCGGGACAGGGGATTATGGGGACTATGGCTACACCTTC	CAISRTGTGDYGDYGYTF
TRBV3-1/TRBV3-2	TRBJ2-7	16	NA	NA	TGTGCCAGCAGCCAAGACCAGGGCGTCAGCTCCTACGAGCAGTACTTC	CASSQDQGVSSYEQYF
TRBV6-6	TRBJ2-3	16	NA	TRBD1	TGTGCCAGCAGTTACCGACAGGGGGCAGGCACAGATACGCAGTATTTT	CASSYRQGAGTDTQYF
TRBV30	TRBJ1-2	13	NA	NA	TGTGCCTGGAGTGTGGTGGACTGGGATGGCTACACCTTC	CAWSVVDWDGYTF
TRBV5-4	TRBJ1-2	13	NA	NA	TGTGCCACCAAGAAGGGGGGGAACTATGGCTACACCTTC	CATKKGGNYGYTF
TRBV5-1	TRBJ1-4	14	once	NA	TGCGCCAGCAGCTTTGGCCCGACTAATGAAAAACTGTTTTTT	CASSFGPTNEKLFF
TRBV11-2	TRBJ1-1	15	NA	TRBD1	TGTGCCAGCAGCGGTCGACAGGGCTTGGGCACTGAAGCTTTCTTT	CASSGRQGLGTEAFF
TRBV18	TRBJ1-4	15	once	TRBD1	TGTGCCAGCTCACCAAGGACAGGGGGGGGTGAAAAACTGTTTTTT	CASSPRTGGGEKLFF
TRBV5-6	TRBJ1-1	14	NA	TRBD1	TGTGCCAGCAGCTTGGAATGGGCAGGGGGCCGTGCTTTCTTT	CASSLEWAGGRAFF
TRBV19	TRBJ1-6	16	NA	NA	TGTGCCAGTAACTCCCCCAAGAGCTCCTATAATTCACCGCTCCACTTT	CASNSPKSSYNSPLHF
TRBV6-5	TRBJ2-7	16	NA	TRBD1	TGTGCCAGCAGTTACTCGGGAACGACAGGGATCCACGAGCAGTACTTC	CASSYSGTTGIHEQYF
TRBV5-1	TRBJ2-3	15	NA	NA	TGCGCCAGCAGCCTCGGGACACTCAGCACAGATACGCAGTATTTT	CASSLGTLSTDTQYF
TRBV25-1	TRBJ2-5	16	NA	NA	TGTGCCAGCAGTGAATACGGGAGGGGGCCGGAAGAGACCCAGTACTTC	CASSEYGRGPEETQYF
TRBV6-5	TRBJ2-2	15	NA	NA	TGTGCCAGCACCGAAGGAGCGGGGAACACCGGGGAGCTGTTTTTT	CASTEGAGNTGELFF
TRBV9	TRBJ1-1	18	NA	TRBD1	TGTGCCAGCAGCGTAGCTGATGGGACAGGGGTAGGTCACACTGAAGCTTTCTTT	CASSVADGTGVGHTEAFF
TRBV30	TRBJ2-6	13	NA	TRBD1	TGTGCCTGGAGTGTCGGGACAGCGAGCGTCCTGACTTTC	CAWSVGTASVLTF
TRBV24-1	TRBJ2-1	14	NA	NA	TGTGCCACCAGTGATCCACAGGGTCCGAATGAGCAGTTCTTC	CATSDPQGPNEQFF
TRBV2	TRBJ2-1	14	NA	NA	TGTGCCAGCAGTGAATTGGGCAGGCATGGCGAGCAGTTCTTC	CASSELGRHGEQFF
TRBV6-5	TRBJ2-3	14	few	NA	TGTGCCAGCACCGGGTTCTGGGGCACAGATACGCAGTATTTT	CASTGFWGTDTQYF
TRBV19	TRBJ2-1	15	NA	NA	TGTGCCAGTAGTAGAAACAGCGCGAGGGACAATGAGCAGTTCTTC	CASSRNSARDNEQFF
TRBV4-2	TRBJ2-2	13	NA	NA	TGTGCCAGCAGCCGTACGAACACCGGGGAGCTGTTTTTT	CASSRTNTGELFF
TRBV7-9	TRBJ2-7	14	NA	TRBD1	TGTGCCAGCAGCCCCGGGACAGGGGGTTACGAGCAGTACTTC	CASSPGTGGYEQYF
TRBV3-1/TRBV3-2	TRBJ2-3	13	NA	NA	TGTGCCAGCAGCCAGGCTGAAGCAGATACGCAGTATTTT	CASSQAEADTQYF
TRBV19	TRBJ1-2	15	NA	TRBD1	TGTGCCAGTAGCAAAACCTCGGACAGGGACTATGGCTACACCTTC	CASSKTSDRDYGYTF
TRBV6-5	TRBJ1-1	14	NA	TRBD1	TGTGCCAGCAGTTCCAGGACAGGGAACACTGAAGCTTTCTTT	CASSSRTGNTEAFF
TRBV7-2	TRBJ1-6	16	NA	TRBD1	TGTGCCAGCAGCTTAGCTCGGACAGGGCCGAATTCACCCCTCCACTTT	CASSLARTGPNSPLHF
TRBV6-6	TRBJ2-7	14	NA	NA	TGTGCCAGCAGTACTAATACAGGGTTTAACGAGCGGTACTTC	CASSTNTGFNERYF
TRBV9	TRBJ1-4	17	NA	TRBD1	TGTGCCAGCAGCGCCGGGACAGGGGGCGCGGGTAATGAAAAACTGTTTTTT	CASSAGTGGAGNEKLFF
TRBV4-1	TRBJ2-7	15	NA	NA	TGCGCCAGCAGCCAAGAGATCGGGGTCCCCTACGAGCAGTACTTC	CASSQEIGVPYEQYF
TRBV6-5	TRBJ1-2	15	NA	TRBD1	TGTGCCAGCAGCTCGGACGGGACAGGGGACTATGGCTACACCTTC	CASSSDGTGDYGYTF